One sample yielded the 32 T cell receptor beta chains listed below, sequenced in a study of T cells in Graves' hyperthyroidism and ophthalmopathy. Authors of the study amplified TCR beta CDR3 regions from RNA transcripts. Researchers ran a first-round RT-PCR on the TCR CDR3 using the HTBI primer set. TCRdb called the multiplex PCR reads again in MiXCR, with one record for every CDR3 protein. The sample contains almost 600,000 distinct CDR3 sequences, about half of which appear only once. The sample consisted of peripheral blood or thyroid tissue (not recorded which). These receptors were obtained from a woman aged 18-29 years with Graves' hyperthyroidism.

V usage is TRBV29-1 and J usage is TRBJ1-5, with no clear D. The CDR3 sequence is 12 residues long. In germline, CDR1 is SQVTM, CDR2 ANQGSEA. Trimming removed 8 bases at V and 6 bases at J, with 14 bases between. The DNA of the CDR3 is TGCAGCTTAGGCGGATGGGGTCAGCCCCAGCATTTT. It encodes CSLGGWGQPQHF.

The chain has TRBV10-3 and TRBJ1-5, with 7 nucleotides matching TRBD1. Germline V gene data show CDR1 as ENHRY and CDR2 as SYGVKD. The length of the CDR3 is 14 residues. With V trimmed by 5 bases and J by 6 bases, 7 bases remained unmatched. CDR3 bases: TGTGCCATCAGTTTGACAGGGTTTACTCAGCCCCAGCATTTT. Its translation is CAISLTGFTQPQHF.

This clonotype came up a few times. The CDR3 loop reads CASSLNRGRTEAFF. The CDR3 DNA reads as TGTGCCAGCAGTTTAAACAGGGGGCGGACTGAAGCTTTCTTT. This chain links TRBV27 with TRBJ1-1, with TRBD1 matching over 9 bases. J was trimmed by 5 bases and V by 2 bases; bases with no gene match: 3. The CDR3 loop spans 14 amino acids. Germline values: CDR1 MNHEY, CDR2 SMNVEV (reference sequence).

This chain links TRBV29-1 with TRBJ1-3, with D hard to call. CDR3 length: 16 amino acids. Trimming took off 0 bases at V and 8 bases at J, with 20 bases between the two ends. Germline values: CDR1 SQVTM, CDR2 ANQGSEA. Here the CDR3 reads CSVEDLADNYGYTIYF. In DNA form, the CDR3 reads TGCAGCGTTGAAGATCTCGCCGATAACTATGGCTACACCATATATTTT.

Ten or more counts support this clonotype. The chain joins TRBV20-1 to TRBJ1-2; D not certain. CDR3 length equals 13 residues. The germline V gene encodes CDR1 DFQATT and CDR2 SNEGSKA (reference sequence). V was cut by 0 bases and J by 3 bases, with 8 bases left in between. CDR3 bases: TGCAGTGCTAGAGATACAACGCACTATGGCTACACCTTC. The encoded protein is CSARDTTHYGYTF.

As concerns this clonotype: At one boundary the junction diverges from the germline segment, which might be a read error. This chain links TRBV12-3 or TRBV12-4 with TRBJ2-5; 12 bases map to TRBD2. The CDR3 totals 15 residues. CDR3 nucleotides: TGCGCCAGCAGTTCCCTAGCGGGGGGGCAAGAGACCCAGTACTTC. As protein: CASSSLAGGQETQYF.

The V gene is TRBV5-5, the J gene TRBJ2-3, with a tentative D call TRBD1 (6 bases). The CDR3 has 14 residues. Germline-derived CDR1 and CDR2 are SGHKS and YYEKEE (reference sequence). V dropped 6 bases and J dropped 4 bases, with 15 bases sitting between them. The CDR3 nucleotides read TGTGCCAGCACCCCGACAGGCGACTCAGATACGCAGTATTTT. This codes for CASTPTGDSDTQYF.

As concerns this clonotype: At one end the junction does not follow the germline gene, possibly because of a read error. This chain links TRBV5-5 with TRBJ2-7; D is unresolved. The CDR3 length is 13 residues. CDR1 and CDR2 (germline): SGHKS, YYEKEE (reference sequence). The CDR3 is CASSLYPAYEQYF. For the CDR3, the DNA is TGCGCCAGCAGCTTGTACCCAGCCTACGAGCAGTACTTC.

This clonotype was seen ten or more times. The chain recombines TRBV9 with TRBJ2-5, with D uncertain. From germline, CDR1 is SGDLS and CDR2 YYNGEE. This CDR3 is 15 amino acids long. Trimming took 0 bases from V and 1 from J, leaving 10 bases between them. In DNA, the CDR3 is TGTGCCAGCAGCGTAGAGGCCGGTATCCAAGAGACCCAGTACTTC. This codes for CASSVEAGIQETQYF.

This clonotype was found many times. DNA for the CDR3: TGTGCCAGCAGCACATCCGGGACAGCAAGCTCCTACGAGCAGTACTTC. The encoded protein is CASSTSGTASSYEQYF. The chain has TRBV7-9 and TRBJ2-7; TRBD1 matches 7 bases. The length of the CDR3 is 16 residues. V gave up 5 bases and J gave up 0 bases; unmatched junction bases: 10. Per the germline V gene, CDR1 is SEHNR and CDR2 is FQNEAQ (reference sequence).

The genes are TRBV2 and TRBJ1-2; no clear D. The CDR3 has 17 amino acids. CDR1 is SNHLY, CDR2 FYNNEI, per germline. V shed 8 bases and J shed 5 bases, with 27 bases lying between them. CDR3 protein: CASLAGELTGLGYGYTF. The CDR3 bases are TGTGCCAGCCTAGCGGGAGAGTTGACCGGGTTAGGTTATGGCTACACCTTC.

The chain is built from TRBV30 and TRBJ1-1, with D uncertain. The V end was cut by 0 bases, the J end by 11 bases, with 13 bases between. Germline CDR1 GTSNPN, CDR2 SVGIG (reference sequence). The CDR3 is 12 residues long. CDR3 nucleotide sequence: TGTGCCTGGAGTGTACCTCCGCAGTGGGCTTTCTTT. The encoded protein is CAWSVPPQWAFF.

CDR3 sequence: CSATRSLKQGVVGQPQHF. CDR3 bases: TGCAGTGCTACCCGCAGCCTGAAACAGGGGGTAGTGGGTCAGCCCCAGCATTTT. The V gene is TRBV20-1, the J gene TRBJ1-5; 8 bases line up with TRBD1. Germline-derived CDR1 and CDR2 are DFQATT and SNEGSKA (reference sequence). The junction had 20 bases not matched to a gene; V was cut back by 4 bases and J by 6 bases. The CDR3 has 18 residues.

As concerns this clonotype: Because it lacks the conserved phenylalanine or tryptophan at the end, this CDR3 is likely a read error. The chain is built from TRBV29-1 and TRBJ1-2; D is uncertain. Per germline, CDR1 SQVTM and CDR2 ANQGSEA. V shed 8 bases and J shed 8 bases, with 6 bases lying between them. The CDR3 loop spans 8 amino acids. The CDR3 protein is CSQVGYTV. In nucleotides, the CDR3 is TGCAGCCAAGTGGGCTACACCGTC.

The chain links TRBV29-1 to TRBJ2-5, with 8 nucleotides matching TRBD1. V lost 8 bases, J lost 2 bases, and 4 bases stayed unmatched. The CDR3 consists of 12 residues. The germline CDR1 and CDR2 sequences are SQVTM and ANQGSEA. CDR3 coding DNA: TGCAGCACAAGACAGGGGCAAGAGACCCAGTACTTC. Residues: CSTRQGQETQYF.

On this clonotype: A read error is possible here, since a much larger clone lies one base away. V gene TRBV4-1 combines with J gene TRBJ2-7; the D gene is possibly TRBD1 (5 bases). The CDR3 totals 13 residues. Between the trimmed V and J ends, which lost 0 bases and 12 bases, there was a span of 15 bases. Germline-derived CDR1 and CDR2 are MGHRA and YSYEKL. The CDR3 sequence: CASSQEGDMSLYF. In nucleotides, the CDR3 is TGCGCCAGCAGCCAAGAAGGGGATATGAGTCTGTACTTC.

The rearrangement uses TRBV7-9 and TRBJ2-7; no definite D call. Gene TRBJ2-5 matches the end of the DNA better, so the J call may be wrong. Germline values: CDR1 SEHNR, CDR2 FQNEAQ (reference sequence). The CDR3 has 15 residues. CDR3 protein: CASSLQASAGETQYF. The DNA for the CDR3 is TGTGCCAGCAGCTTACAGGCCTCGGCCGGGGAGACCCAGTACTTC.

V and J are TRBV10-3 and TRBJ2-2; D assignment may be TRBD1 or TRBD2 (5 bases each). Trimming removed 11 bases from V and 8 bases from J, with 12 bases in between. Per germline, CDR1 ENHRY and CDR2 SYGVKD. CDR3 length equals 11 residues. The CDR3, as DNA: TGTGCCCTCACTGGGGGAGGGGAGCTGTTTTTT. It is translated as CALTGGGELFF.

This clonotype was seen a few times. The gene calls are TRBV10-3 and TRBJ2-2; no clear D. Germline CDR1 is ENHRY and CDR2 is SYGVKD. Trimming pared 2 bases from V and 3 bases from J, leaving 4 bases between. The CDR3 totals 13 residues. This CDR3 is CAISEPYTGELFF. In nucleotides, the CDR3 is TGTGCCATCAGTGAGCCGTACACCGGGGAGCTGTTTTTT.

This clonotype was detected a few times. Here the CDR3 reads CASPARVMNTEAFF. The CDR3 coding sequence is TGTGCCAGCCCTGCGAGGGTCATGAACACTGAAGCTTTCTTT. The chain recombines TRBV6-1 with TRBJ1-1, with no clear D. V shed 8 bases and J shed 0 bases, with 13 bases lying between them. Germline CDR1 and CDR2: MNHNS and SASEGT. The CDR3 has 14 amino acids.

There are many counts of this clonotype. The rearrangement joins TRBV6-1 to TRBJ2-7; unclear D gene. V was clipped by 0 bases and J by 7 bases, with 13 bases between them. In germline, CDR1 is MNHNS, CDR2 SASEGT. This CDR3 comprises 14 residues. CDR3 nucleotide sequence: TGTGCCAGCAGTGAAGCCTGGACGGCGACAGAGCAGTACTTC. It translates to CASSEAWTATEQYF.

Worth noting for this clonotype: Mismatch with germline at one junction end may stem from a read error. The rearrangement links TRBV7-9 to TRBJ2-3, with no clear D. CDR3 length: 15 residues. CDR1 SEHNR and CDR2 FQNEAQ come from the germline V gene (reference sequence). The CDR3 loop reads CASSLLGTRTDTQYF. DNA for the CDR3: TGTGCCAGCAGCTTACTCGGCACACGCACAGATACACAGTATTTT. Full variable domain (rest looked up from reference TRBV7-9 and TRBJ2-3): DTGVSQNPRHKITKRGQNVTFRCDPISEHNRLYWYRQTLGQGPEFLTYFQNEAQLEKSRLLSDRFSAERPKGSFSTLEIQRTEQGDSAMYLCASSLLGTRTDTQYFGPGTRLTVL.

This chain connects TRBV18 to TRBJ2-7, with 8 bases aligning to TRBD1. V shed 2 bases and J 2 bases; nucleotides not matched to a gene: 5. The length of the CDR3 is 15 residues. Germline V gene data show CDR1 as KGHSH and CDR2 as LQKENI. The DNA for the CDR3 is TGTGCCAGCTCACCAGTTCCGGACAGGGCCTACGAGCAGTACTTC. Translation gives CASSPVPDRAYEQYF.

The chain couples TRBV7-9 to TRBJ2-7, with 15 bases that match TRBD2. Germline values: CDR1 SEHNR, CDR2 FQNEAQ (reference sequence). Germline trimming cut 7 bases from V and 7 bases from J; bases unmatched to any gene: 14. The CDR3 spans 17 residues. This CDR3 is CASIGLAGGPQGSEQYF. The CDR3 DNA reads TGTGCCAGCATCGGACTAGCGGGAGGGCCTCAGGGAAGTGAGCAGTACTTC.

DNA of the CDR3: TGTGCCAGCAGGAAGCTAGCGGGAGGCGCGGGGGGCGTCCTGACTTTC. Translated: CASRKLAGGAGGVLTF. The chain is built from TRBV2 and TRBJ2-6; TRBD2 matches 11 bases. Trimming took 6 bases from V and 12 from J; bases not matched to a gene: 13. Germline assignment: CDR1 SNHLY and CDR2 FYNNEI. This CDR3 comprises 16 residues.

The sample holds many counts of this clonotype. CDR3 region: CASSLVDGAEPQHF. The CDR3 bases are TGTGCCAGCAGTTTGGTGGATGGGGCAGAACCCCAGCATTTT. This chain uses TRBV12-3 or TRBV12-4 with TRBJ1-5; a weak D match, TRBD1 (5 bases). Trimming took 3 bases from V and 10 from J, leaving 16 bases between them. The CDR3 loop spans 14 amino acids.

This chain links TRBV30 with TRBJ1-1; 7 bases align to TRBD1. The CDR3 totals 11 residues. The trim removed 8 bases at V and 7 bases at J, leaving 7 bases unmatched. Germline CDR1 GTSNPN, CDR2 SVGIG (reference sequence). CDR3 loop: CARFTGVEAFF. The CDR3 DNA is TGTGCCAGGTTCACAGGGGTTGAAGCTTTCTTT. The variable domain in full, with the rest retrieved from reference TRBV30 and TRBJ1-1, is SQTIHQWPATLVQPVGSPLSLECTVEGTSNPNLYWYRQAAGRGLQLLFYSVGIGQISSEVPQNLSASRPQDRQFILSSKKLLLSDSGFYLCARFTGVEAFFGQGTRLTVV.

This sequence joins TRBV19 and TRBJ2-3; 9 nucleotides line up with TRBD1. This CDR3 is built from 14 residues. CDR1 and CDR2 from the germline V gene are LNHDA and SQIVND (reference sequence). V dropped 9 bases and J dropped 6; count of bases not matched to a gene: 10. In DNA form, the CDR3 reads TGTGCCAGCTTGGACAGGGGAGGGTCGGATACGCAGTATTTT. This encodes CASLDRGGSDTQYF.

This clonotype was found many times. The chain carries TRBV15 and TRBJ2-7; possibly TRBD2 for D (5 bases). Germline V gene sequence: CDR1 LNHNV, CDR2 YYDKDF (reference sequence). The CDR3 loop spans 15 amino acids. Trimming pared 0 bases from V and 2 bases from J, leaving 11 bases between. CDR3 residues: CATSREDSHAYEQYF. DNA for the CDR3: TGTGCCACCAGCAGAGAGGACTCGCACGCCTACGAGCAGTACTTC.

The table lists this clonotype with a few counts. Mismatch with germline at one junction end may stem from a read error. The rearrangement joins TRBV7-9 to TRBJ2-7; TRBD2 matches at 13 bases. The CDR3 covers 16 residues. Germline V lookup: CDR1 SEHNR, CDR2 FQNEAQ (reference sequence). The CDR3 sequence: CASSLRTSGSVYKQYF. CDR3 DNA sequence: TGTGCCAGCAGCCTCCGGACTAGCGGGAGTGTCTACAAGCAGTACTTC.

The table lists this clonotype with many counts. The chain's CDR3 is CASSRTSGRVETQYF. The CDR3 DNA follows: TGTGCCAGCAGCCGGACTAGCGGGAGGGTGGAGACCCAGTACTTC. V usage is TRBV7-2 and J usage is TRBJ2-5, with 15 positions matching TRBD2. CDR3 length: 15 residues. Germline-derived CDR1 and CDR2 are SGHTA and FQGNSA. The trim removed 5 bases at V and 5 bases at J, leaving 3 bases unmatched. Drawing the rest from reference TRBV7-2 and TRBJ2-5, the complete variable domain is GAGVSQSPSNKVTEKGKDVELRCDPISGHTALYWYRQSLGQGLEFLIYFQGNSAPDKSGLPSDRFSAERTGGSVSTLTIQRTQQEDSAVYLCASSRTSGRVETQYFGPGTRLLVL.

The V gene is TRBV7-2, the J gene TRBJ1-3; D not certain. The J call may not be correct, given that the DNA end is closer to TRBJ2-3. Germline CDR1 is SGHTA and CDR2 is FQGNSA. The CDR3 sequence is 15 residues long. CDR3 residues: CASSSGVVVSDTQYF. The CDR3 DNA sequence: TGTGCCAGCAGCTCTGGAGTTGTGGTTTCAGATACGCAGTATTTT.